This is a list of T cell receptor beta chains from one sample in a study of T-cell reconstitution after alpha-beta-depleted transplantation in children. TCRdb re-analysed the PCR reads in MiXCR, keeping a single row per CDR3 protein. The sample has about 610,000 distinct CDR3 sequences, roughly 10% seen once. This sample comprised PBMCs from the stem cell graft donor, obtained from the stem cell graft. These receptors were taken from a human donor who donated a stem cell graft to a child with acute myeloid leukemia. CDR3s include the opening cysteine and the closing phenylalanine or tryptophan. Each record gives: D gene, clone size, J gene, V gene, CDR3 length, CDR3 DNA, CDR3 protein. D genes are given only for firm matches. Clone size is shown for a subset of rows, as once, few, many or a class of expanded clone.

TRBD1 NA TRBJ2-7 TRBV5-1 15 TGCGCCAGCAGCTGGGGACAGGGTGGGCCCTACGAGCAGTACTTC CASSWGQGGPYEQYF
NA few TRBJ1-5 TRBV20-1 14 TGCAGTGCTAGAGATCTCGGGGGCAGTCAGCCCCAGCATTTT CSARDLGGSQPQHF
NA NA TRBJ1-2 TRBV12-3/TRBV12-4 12 TGTGCCAGCAGTTTTGGTGGGGAGGGCTACACCTTC CASSFGGEGYTF
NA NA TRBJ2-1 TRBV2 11 TGTGCCAGCAGCCTCGAGAGGGTTCGGTTCTTC CASSLERVRFF
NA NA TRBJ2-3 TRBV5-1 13 TGCGCCAGCAGCTTGGTTGGTCCCAATACGCAGTATTTT CASSLVGPNTQYF
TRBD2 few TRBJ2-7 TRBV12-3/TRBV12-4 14 TGTGCCAGCAGCCGACGACTAGCGGGTTACGAGCAGTACTTC CASSRRLAGYEQYF
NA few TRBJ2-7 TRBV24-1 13 TGTGCCACCAGTGATTTGCTGACGGGTCGGCAGTACTTC CATSDLLTGRQYF
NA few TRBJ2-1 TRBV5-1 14 TGCGCCAGCAGCCCCGCCTTCCGGCTCAATGAGCAGTTCTTC CASSPAFRLNEQFF
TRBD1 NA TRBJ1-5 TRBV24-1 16 TGTGCCACCAGTCCTTCAGGGGGCCCAAGCAATCAGCCCCAGCATTTT CATSPSGGPSNQPQHF
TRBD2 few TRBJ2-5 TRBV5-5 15 TGTGCCAGCAGCTCGATAAGCGGGATCCAAGAGACCCAGTACTTC CASSSISGIQETQYF
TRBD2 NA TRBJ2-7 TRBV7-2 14 TGTGCCAGCGCCGGGACTAGCGGGAGTCCGACGCAGTACTTC CASAGTSGSPTQYF
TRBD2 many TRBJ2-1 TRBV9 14 TGTGCCAGCAGCCCCGGGACTAGTCTCTATGAGCAGTTCTTC CASSPGTSLYEQFF
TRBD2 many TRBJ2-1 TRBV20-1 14 TGCAGTGCTCCAGATTTCGGGACTAACAATGAGCAGTTCTTC CSAPDFGTNNEQFF
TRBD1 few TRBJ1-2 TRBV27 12 TGTGCCAGCAGTTACAGGGGCGGTGGCTACACCTTC CASSYRGGGYTF
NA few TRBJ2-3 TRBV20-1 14 TGCAGTGTCACAGGACGCGGGAGCACAGATACGCAGTATTTT CSVTGRGSTDTQYF
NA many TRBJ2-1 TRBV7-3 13 TGTGCCAGCAGCTTAATAGAAGGGAATGAGCAGTTCTTC CASSLIEGNEQFF
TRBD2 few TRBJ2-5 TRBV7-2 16 TGTGCCAGCAGCTTAGGACTAGCGGGAGCCCAAGAGACCCAGTACTTC CASSLGLAGAQETQYF
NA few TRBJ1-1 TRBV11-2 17 TGTGCCAGCAGCTTAGTGCCCAGGGGCACGGTGAACACTGAAGCTTTCTTT CASSLVPRGTVNTEAFF
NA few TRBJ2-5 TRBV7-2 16 TGTGCCAGCAGCTCTTCTCGGGGTGGGGGCCAAGAGACCCAGTACTTC CASSSSRGGGQETQYF
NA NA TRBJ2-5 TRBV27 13 TGTGCCAGCGCCTCGGAGGGGGGGAAGACCCAGTACTTC CASASEGGKTQYF
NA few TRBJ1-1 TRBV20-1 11 TGCAGTGCTACCGGGAGGACTGAAGCTTTCTTT CSATGRTEAFF
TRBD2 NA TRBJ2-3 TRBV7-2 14 TGTGCCACCCGCGGGAGGGCCGGCACAGATACGCAGTATTTT CATRGRAGTDTQYF
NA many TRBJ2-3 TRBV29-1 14 TGCAGCGCCCTATGGAGGGATGGCACAGATACGCAGTATTTT CSALWRDGTDTQYF
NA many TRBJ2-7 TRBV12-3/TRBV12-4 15 TGTGCCAGCAGTTATTCGGGACACAGCTCCTACGAGCAGTACTTC CASSYSGHSSYEQYF
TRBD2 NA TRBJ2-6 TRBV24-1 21 TGTGCCACCAGTGATTCCCCAGGGTCCGGGAGGGCCCTCAGTGGGGCCAACGTCCTGACTTTC CATSDSPGSGRALSGANVLTF
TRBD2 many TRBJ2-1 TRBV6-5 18 TGTGCCAGCAGTTACTCGCCTAGCGGGAGTTGGGGTAACAATGAGCAGTTCTTC CASSYSPSGSWGNNEQFF
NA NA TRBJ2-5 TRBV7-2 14 TGTGCCAGCAGCTTAGCCGACAGGCGAGAGACCCAGTACTTC CASSLADRRETQYF
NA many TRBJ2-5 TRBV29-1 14 TGCAGCGCTATTCCGGGACGGCCCCAAGAGACCCAGTACTTC CSAIPGRPQETQYF
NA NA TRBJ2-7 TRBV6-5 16 TGTGCCAGCAGTTACTCCGGACAGCCCGCTAACTACGAGCAGTACTTC CASSYSGQPANYEQYF
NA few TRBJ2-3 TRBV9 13 TGTGCCAGCAGCGTACGGCTCACAGATACGCAGTATTTT CASSVRLTDTQYF
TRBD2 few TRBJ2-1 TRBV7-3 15 TGTGCCAGCAGCTTGGTGGCTAGCGGGAGTTACGAGCAGTTCTTC CASSLVASGSYEQFF
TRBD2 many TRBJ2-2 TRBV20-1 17 TGCAGTGCTAGAGATCTCAGCGGGAGGGCCCTCACCGGGGAGCTGTTTTTT CSARDLSGRALTGELFF
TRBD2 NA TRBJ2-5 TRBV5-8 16 TGTGCCAGCAGCCTGGGACTAGCGGGAGTTCTCGAGACCCAGTACTTC CASSLGLAGVLETQYF
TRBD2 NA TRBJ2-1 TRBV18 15 TGTGCCAGCTCACCATGGGGACTAGCAGGAAATGAGCAGTTCTTC CASSPWGLAGNEQFF
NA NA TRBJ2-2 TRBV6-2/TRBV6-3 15 TGTGCCAGCAGAGATCGCACGGCGGAAGCCGGGGAGCTGTTTTTT CASRDRTAEAGELFF
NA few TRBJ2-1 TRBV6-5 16 TGTGCCAGCAGTTACGGAGGGACCGTCCCGGGGAATGAGCAGTTCTTC CASSYGGTVPGNEQFF
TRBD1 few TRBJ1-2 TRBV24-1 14 TGTGCCACCAGTGATGTACGGGACAGTTATGGCTACACCTTC CATSDVRDSYGYTF
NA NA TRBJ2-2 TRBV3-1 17 TGTGCCAGCAGCCTGTTCCACGGACAAGACGCCGCCGGGGAGCTGTTTTTT CASSLFHGQDAAGELFF
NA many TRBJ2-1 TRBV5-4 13 TGTGCCAGCAGCTTGGGGACCCTCCCTGAGCAGTTCTTC CASSLGTLPEQFF
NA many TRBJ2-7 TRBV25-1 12 TGTGCCAGCAGTGAAGGGGCGCTAAAGCAGTACTTC CASSEGALKQYF